Below, 30 T cell receptor beta chains from the same sample are listed, as sequenced in a study of cytomegalovirus exposure and HLA in healthy donors (dated by TCRdb to between 2016 and 2019). Preparation of the library involved the immunoSEQ multiplex PCR assay. For the multiplex PCR, a mixture combining 60 forward primers for TCR Vbeta segments and 13 reverse primers for TCR Jbeta segments was used. TCRdb retrieved this table from immuneACCESS and kept in-frame rearrangements only. Not all clones are present; in checked studies, unresolved V genes account for under half, and no reason is known for the remainder. The sample table records around 74,000 clones; around 80% of these occur just once. The ten largest clonotypes hold 2% to 2.5% of the sample. The sequencing input was PBMCs. Receptors were obtained from a man between 25 and 39 years old in good health and CMV-seronegative.

This clone was seen a handful of times. J is TRBJ2-1 and V is TRBV5-1; TRBD1 matches at 7 bases. CDR3 length: 15 residues. The J segment lost 0 bases and the V segment lost 2 bases, leaving 2 bases of the junction unmatched. Germline V gene data show CDR1 as SGHRS and CDR2 as YFSETQ. In nucleotides, the CDR3 is TGCGCCAGCAGCTTCCGGGACAGCTCCTACAATGAGCAGTTCTTC. This gives the protein CASSFRDSSYNEQFF.

In this sample, this clone turned up a few times. The J gene is TRBJ1-2, the V gene TRBV15, with a tentative D call TRBD1 (6 bases). V was trimmed by 2 bases and J by 4 bases, leaving 11 bases between them. This CDR3 has 14 amino acids. Germline V gene data show CDR1 as LNHNV and CDR2 as YYDKDF (reference sequence). The CDR3 region is CATSRLAGVYGYTF. CDR3 sequence (DNA): TGTGCCACCAGCAGATTGGCAGGGGTCTATGGCTACACCTTC.

The V and J genes are TRBV4-3 and TRBJ2-1, with D possibly matching TRBD1 (6 bases). V was shortened by 4 bases and J by 4 bases, with 14 bases between the two germline ends. The CDR3 runs to 15 residues. The V gene's germline CDR1 is LGHNA and CDR2 YSLEER. CDR3 residues: CASSPDRKAYNEQFF. CDR3 DNA: TGCGCCAGCAGCCCCGACAGGAAGGCTTACAATGAGCAGTTCTTC.

The chain links TRBV19 to TRBJ2-7, with D perhaps TRBD2 (5 bases). The V gene's germline CDR1 is LNHDA and CDR2 SQIVND (reference sequence). The CDR3 totals 15 residues. V was trimmed by 3 bases and J by 2 bases, leaving 14 bases between them. CDR3 sequence: CASSIRRTGAYEQYF. DNA for the CDR3: TGTGCCAGTAGTATTAGGAGGACTGGAGCCTACGAGCAGTACTTC.

The V gene is TRBV6-5, the J gene TRBJ2-5; TRBD1 is a possible D gene (6 bases). The V gene lost 8 bases and the J gene lost 5 bases, with 15 bases spanning the gap. CDR1 MNHEY and CDR2 SVGAGI come from the germline V gene. The CDR3 contains 13 residues. CDR3 bases: TGTGCCAGCCAACAGGGATATAGTGAGACCCAGTACTTC. Its protein is CASQQGYSETQYF.

V usage is TRBV15 and J usage is TRBJ1-5; D uncertain. The CDR3 is made up of 12 amino acids. The V gene lost 0 bases and the J gene lost 5 bases, with 2 bases spanning the gap. Germline assignment: CDR1 LNHNV and CDR2 YYDKDF (reference sequence). The CDR3 bases are TGTGCCACCAGCAGAGACGATCAGCCCCAGCATTTT. This gives the protein CATSRDDQPQHF.

J is TRBJ2-1 and V is TRBV11-2; D is possibly TRBD2 (6 bases). The CDR3 covers 16 residues. Between the trimmed V and J ends, which lost 5 bases and 3 bases, there was a span of 17 bases. Germline lookup yields CDR1 SGHAT and CDR2 FQNNGV. The CDR3 DNA is TGTGCCAGCAGCCCTCGGGAGCTGGGTGGCTACAATGAGCAGTTCTTC. This encodes CASSPRELGGYNEQFF.

The V gene is TRBV30, the J gene TRBJ1-2; perhaps TRBD1 as D (6 bases). CDR3 length: 11 amino acids. Trimming stripped 2 bases from V and 8 bases from J, with 9 bases between. Germline V lookup: CDR1 GTSNPN, CDR2 SVGIG (reference sequence). Written as DNA, the CDR3 is TGTGCCTGGAGTCGGGACACCGGCTACACCTTC. Encoded protein: CAWSRDTGYTF.

This chain joins TRBV11-2 and TRBJ1-2, with 7 bases that match TRBD1. In germline, CDR1 is SGHAT, CDR2 FQNNGV. With V trimmed by 4 bases and J by 4 bases, 3 bases remained unmatched. This CDR3 comprises 13 residues. The CDR3 bases are TGTGCCAGCAGCTCGACAGGGCCCTATGGCTACACCTTC. It is translated as CASSSTGPYGYTF.

A few counts support this clone. The CDR3 DNA follows: TGTGCCTGGACAGGGGGTCCCGGGGAGCTGTTTTTT. Its protein product is CAWTGGPGELFF. V usage is TRBV30 and J usage is TRBJ2-2; the match to TRBD1 covers 7 bases. V lost 4 bases, J lost 6 bases, and 2 bases stayed unmatched. The length of the CDR3 is 12 residues. CDR1 and CDR2 from the germline V gene are GTSNPN and SVGIG (reference sequence).

This clone was seen once. V gene TRBV7-8 combines with J gene TRBJ2-5; 7 nucleotides match TRBD2. With the DNA end fitting TRBJ2-7 better, the J assignment may be wrong. The CDR3 is 15 residues long. Germline assignment: CDR1 SGHVS and CDR2 FQNEAQ. The CDR3 loop reads CASSPRGEILYEQYF. As DNA, the CDR3 is TGTGCCAGCAGCCCCCGGGGGGAGATACTCTACGAGCAGTACTTC.

The chain links TRBV5-1 to TRBJ1-1, with D unclear. CDR1 is SGHRS, CDR2 YFSETQ, per germline. The CDR3 spans 15 residues. V lost 0 bases, J lost 2 bases, and 11 bases lay in between. In DNA, the CDR3 is TGCGCCAGCAGCTTGGTTCCGGGAACTAACACTGAAGCTTTCTTT. Translated: CASSLVPGTNTEAFF.

The rearrangement uses TRBV7-2 and TRBJ2-7; a possible D gene is TRBD1 (5 bases). Trimming stripped 4 bases from V and 0 bases from J, with 7 bases between. The CDR3 runs 13 residues. In germline, CDR1 is SGHTA, CDR2 FQGNSA. The CDR3 loop is CASSSGASYEQYF. The CDR3 nucleotides are TGTGCCAGCAGCTCTGGGGCCTCCTACGAGCAGTACTTC.

This clone was found a few times. The V gene is TRBV29-1, the J gene TRBJ2-7; D is uncertain. Trimming cost V 2 bases and J 5 bases, with 13 bases left between them. The CDR3 extends over 13 amino acids. Germline CDR1 is SQVTM and CDR2 is ANQGSEA. The CDR3 sequence is CSVERPGTHEQYF. The DNA for the CDR3 is TGCAGCGTTGAACGGCCAGGAACCCACGAGCAGTACTTC.

The chain couples TRBV5-1 to TRBJ2-1; 8 nucleotides align to TRBD2. CDR3 length: 15 amino acids. Germline V gene lookup returns CDR1 SGHRS and CDR2 YFSETQ. J lost 3 bases, V lost 0 bases, and 2 bases had no gene match. In DNA form, the CDR3 reads TGCGCCAGCAGCTTGGGCCTAGCGGGCTACAATGAGCAGTTCTTC. Its protein product is CASSLGLAGYNEQFF.

The chain combines TRBV18 with TRBJ1-5; D ambiguous. CDR1 and CDR2 (germline): KGHSH, LQKENI. The V and J ends lost 3 bases and 5 bases respectively, with 14 bases between them. CDR3 length: 15 residues. The CDR3 loop is CASSPQGGRDQPQHF. CDR3 sequence (DNA): TGTGCCAGCTCACCCCAAGGAGGAAGAGATCAGCCCCAGCATTTT.

The rearrangement links TRBV7-2 to TRBJ2-5, with D perhaps matching TRBD1 (5 bases). Germline V gene sequence: CDR1 SGHTA, CDR2 FQGNSA. The CDR3 has 14 residues. The germline V and J ends were trimmed by 5 bases and 7 bases, with 17 bases remaining between them. The CDR3: CASSPWTTGGTQYF. The CDR3 DNA reads as TGTGCCAGCAGCCCCTGGACCACAGGTGGGACCCAGTACTTC.

This chain connects TRBV7-8 to TRBJ2-1; the D is unclear. The CDR3 has 13 residues. V shed 2 bases and J shed 9 bases, with 11 bases lying between them. Germline CDR1 reads SGHVS; CDR2 reads FQNEAQ. CDR3: CASSLFVLGEQFF. CDR3 DNA sequence: TGTGCCAGCAGCTTATTTGTTCTCGGTGAGCAGTTCTTC.

This clone is a singleton in its sample. This rearrangement joins TRBV25-1 to TRBJ1-1; D is uncertain. From germline, CDR1 is MGHDK and CDR2 SYGVNS. This CDR3 is 14 amino acids long. Between the trimmed V and J ends, which lost 6 bases and 8 bases, there was a span of 19 bases. CDR3 in DNA: TGTGCCAGCAGCGAACTGGGCCCGAATATGGAAGCTTTCTTT. Translating it yields CASSELGPNMEAFF.

This rearrangement joins TRBV6-6 to TRBJ1-1, with D uncertain. This CDR3 contains 12 residues. Germline-derived CDR1 and CDR2 are MNHNY and SVGAGI (reference sequence). The germline V and J ends were trimmed by 4 bases and 7 bases, with 10 bases remaining between them. CDR3 amino acids: CASSSGAREAFF. CDR3 DNA: TGTGCCAGCAGTTCGGGAGCACGTGAAGCTTTCTTT.

This clone was seen just once. The V and J genes are TRBV19 and TRBJ2-3; 11 bases map to TRBD2. Germline V lookup: CDR1 LNHDA, CDR2 SQIVND (reference sequence). J lost 3 bases, V lost 5 bases, and 13 bases had no gene match. This CDR3 is 18 amino acids long. The CDR3 nucleotides are TGTGCCAGTAGTCGAATAGCGGGGGGGCTTGTTGGTACAGATACGCAGTATTTT. This gives the protein CASSRIAGGLVGTDTQYF.

J is TRBJ1-2 and V is TRBV14, with D tentatively TRBD1 (5 bases). Germline V lookup: CDR1 SGHDN, CDR2 FVKESK. The ends were cut back, 0 bases at V and 1 base at J, with 15 bases in the middle. This CDR3 spans 17 amino acids. CDR3 DNA sequence: TGTGCCAGCAGCCAAGATTGGCGGACACATCTTAACTATGGCTACACCTTC. Translation: CASSQDWRTHLNYGYTF.

The genes are TRBV30 and TRBJ2-1; 8 bases map to TRBD2. This CDR3 has 13 residues. After removal of 3 bases from V and 9 bases from J, the junction contained 7 bases not matched to a gene. From germline, CDR1 is GTSNPN and CDR2 SVGIG (reference sequence). The CDR3, as DNA: TGTGCCTGGAGGAACGGGGGGGCCTCTGAGCAGTTCTTC. This gives the protein CAWRNGGASEQFF.

Concerning this clone itself: The same CDR3 arises from other DNA sequences in this sample as well. The chain joins TRBV30 to TRBJ2-1; D call uncertain. From germline, CDR1 is GTSNPN and CDR2 SVGIG (reference sequence). CDR3 length: 16 residues. The ends were cut back, 0 bases at V and 10 bases at J, with 22 bases in the middle. The CDR3 region is CAWSVTLPPLEYEQFF. CDR3 DNA: TGTGCCTGGAGTGTAACCCTTCCCCCCTTGGAGTACGAGCAGTTCTTC.

CDR3 sequence: CAIGDSGTDTQYF. CDR3 nucleotides: TGTGCCATCGGCGACAGTGGCACAGATACGCAGTATTTT. The chain is built from TRBV10-3 and TRBJ2-3; possibly TRBD1 for D (5 bases). V was pared by 8 bases and J by 1 base, with 10 bases between. The CDR3 loop spans 13 amino acids. The germline gives CDR1 ENHRY, CDR2 SYGVKD.

This clone was picked up a small number of times. The gene calls are TRBV10-3 and TRBJ2-7; TRBD1 might be the D (5 bases). CDR1 is ENHRY, CDR2 SYGVKD, per germline. V lost 4 bases and J lost 4, with 14 bases in between. CDR3 size: 14 residues. The CDR3 here is CAISGDGAPYEQYF. CDR3 coding DNA: TGTGCCATCAGTGGGGATGGGGCTCCTTACGAGCAGTACTTC.

The rearrangement links TRBV4-3 to TRBJ1-2, with D unclear. From germline, CDR1 is LGHNA and CDR2 YSLEER. Trimming shortened V by 0 bases and J by 0 bases, and 5 bases separated the two germline ends. There are 14 residues in the CDR3. The CDR3 spells CASSQDTANYGYTF. CDR3 DNA: TGCGCCAGCAGCCAAGATACAGCTAACTATGGCTACACCTTC.

The V gene is TRBV2, the J gene TRBJ1-1; D perhaps matches TRBD1 (5 bases). CDR1 and CDR2 (germline): SNHLY, FYNNEI. The length of the CDR3 is 14 residues. V dropped 1 base and J dropped 4 bases, with 10 bases sitting between them. This chain's CDR3 is CASSEEGRSTEAFF. The CDR3 bases are TGTGCCAGCAGTGAAGAGGGGCGGAGCACTGAAGCTTTCTTT.

The chain recombines TRBV5-1 with TRBJ1-1; D ambiguous. Germline V gene lookup returns CDR1 SGHRS and CDR2 YFSETQ. The length of the CDR3 is 13 residues. Deletions cut 3 bases from V and 4 bases from J, with 10 bases between. The CDR3 DNA reads as TGCGCCAGCAGCTCATTTAGCAGCACTGAAGCTTTCTTT. This codes for CASSSFSSTEAFF.

The gene calls are TRBV10-3 and TRBJ2-7, with D unclear. This CDR3 has 13 residues. Trimming cost V 4 bases and J 3 bases, with 10 bases left between them. Germline CDR1 ENHRY, CDR2 SYGVKD. CDR3 sequence: CAISGPRNYEQYF. CDR3 bases: TGTGCCATCAGTGGCCCCAGAAACTACGAGCAGTACTTC.